Included here is one T cell receptor beta chain sequence, with context. This record comes from a study of T cells in tuberculosis. J lost 4 bases, V lost 3 bases, and 6 bases had no gene match. CDR1 and CDR2 (germline): KGHSH, LQKENI. This CDR3 contains 15 residues. The method was immunoSEQ multiplex PCR; TCRdb's version includes in-frame clones alone and lacks a portion of them. The sample consists of around 30,000 clones, over 85% of them appearing once. The sample's time point: new active TB diagnosis, blood taken before or within 7 days of starting treatment. The V gene is TRBV18, the J gene TRBJ2-3; 8 nucleotides match TRBD1. Sequenced material: PBMCs, taken at tuberculosis diagnosis. The clonotype originates from an adult with tuberculosis. The CDR3 DNA follows: TGTGCCAGCTCACCCGGACAGGGTCTGGCAGATACGCAGTATTTT. Translating it yields CASSPGQGLADTQYF. Full variable domain (remainder filled in from reference TRBV18 and TRBJ2-3): NAGVMQNPRHLVRRRGQEARLRCSPMKGHSHVYWYRQLPEEGLKFMVYLQKENIIDESGMPKERFSAEFPKEGPSILRIQQVVRGDSAAYFCASSPGQGLADTQYFGPGTRLTVL.